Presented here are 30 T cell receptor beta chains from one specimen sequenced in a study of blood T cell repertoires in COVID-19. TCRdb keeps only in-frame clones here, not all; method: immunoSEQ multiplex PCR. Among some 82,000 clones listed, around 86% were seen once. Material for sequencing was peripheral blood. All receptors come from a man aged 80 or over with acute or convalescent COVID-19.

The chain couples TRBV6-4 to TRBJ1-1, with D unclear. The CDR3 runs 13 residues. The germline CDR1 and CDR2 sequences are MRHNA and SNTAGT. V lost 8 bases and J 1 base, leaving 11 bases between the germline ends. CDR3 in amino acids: CASRSQPNTEAFF. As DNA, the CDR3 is TGTGCCAGCCGCTCACAGCCGAACACTGAAGCTTTCTTT.

The CDR3 DNA reads as TGTGCCTGGTCGGCGGGAACTGGCACAGATACGCAGTATTTT. It encodes CAWSAGTGTDTQYF. The chain recombines TRBV30 with TRBJ2-3, with a possible D match to TRBD2 (6 bases). V lost 5 bases, J lost 1 base, and 13 bases lay in between. The CDR3 totals 14 residues. The germline gives CDR1 GTSNPN, CDR2 SVGIG (reference sequence).

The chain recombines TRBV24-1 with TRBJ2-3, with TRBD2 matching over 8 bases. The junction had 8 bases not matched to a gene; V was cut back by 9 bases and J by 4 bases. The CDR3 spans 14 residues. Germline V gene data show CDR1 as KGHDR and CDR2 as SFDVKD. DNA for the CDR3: TGTGCCACCGAGAACAAGCGGGAGTCAGATACGCAGTATTTT. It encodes CATENKRESDTQYF.

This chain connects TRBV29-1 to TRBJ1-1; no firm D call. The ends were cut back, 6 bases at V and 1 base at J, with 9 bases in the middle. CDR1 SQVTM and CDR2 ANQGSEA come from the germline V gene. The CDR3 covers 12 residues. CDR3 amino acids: CSVGLSNTEAFF. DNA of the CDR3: TGCAGCGTCGGGTTATCGAACACTGAAGCTTTCTTT.

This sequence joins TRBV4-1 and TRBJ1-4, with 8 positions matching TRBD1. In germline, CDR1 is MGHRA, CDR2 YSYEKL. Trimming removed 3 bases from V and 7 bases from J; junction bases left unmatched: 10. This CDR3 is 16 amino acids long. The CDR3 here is CASSQGWTGRGEKLFF. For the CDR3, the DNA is TGCGCCAGCAGCCAGGGATGGACAGGGCGGGGTGAAAAACTGTTTTTT.

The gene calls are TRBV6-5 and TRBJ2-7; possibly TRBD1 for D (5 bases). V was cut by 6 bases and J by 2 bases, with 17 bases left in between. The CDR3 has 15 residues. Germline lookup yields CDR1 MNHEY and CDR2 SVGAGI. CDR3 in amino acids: CASRSPGFLTYEQYF. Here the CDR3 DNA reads TGTGCCAGCAGGTCCCCAGGGTTCCTTACCTACGAGCAGTACTTC.

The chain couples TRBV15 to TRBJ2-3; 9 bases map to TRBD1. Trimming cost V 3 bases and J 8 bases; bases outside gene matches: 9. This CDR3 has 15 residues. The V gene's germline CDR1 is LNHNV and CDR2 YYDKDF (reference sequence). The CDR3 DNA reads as TGTGCCACCAGCAGTCCCGGGACAGGGACGGGTACGCAGTATTTT. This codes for CATSSPGTGTGTQYF.

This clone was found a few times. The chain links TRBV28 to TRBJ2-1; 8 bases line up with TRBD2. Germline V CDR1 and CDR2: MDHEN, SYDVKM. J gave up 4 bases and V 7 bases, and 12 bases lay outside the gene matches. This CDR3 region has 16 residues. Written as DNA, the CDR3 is TGTGCCAGCACCTACCCCGTGGCGGGAGGTTACAATGAGCAGTTCTTC. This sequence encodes CASTYPVAGGYNEQFF.

The DNA of the CDR3 is TGTGCCAGCTCCTCCGGGACAAGAGAGCCCCAGCATTTT. Residues: CASSSGTREPQHF. This chain uses TRBV18 with TRBJ1-5; TRBD1 might be the D (6 bases). The CDR3 runs 13 residues. Germline V gives CDR1 KGHSH, CDR2 LQKENI. V lost 6 bases and J 8 bases, leaving 14 bases between the germline ends.

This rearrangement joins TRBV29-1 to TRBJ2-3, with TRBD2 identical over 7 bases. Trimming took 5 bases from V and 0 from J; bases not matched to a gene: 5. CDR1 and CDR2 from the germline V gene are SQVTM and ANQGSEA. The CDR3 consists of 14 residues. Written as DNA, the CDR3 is TGCAGCGTTTACAAAGCGGGAAGCACAGATACGCAGTATTTT. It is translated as CSVYKAGSTDTQYF.

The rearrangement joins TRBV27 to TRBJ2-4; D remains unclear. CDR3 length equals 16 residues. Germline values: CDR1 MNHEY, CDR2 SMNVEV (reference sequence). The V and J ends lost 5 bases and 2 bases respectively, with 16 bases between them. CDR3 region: CASSPTVTPTKNIQYF. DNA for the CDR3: TGTGCCAGCAGTCCCACCGTGACACCGACCAAAAACATTCAGTACTTC.

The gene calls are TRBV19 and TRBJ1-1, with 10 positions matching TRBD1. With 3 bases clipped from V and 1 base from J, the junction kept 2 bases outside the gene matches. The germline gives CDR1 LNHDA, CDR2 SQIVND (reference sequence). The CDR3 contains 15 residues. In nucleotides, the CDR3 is TGTGCCAGTAGTATGACAGGGGGCGCGAACACTGAAGCTTTCTTT. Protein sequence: CASSMTGGANTEAFF.

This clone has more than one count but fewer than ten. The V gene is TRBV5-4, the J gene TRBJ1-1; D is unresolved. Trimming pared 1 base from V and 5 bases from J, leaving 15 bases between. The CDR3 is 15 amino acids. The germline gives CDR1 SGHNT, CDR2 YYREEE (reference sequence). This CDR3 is CASSLNLGGKTEAFF. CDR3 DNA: TGTGCCAGCAGCTTGAATTTAGGCGGGAAGACTGAAGCTTTCTTT.

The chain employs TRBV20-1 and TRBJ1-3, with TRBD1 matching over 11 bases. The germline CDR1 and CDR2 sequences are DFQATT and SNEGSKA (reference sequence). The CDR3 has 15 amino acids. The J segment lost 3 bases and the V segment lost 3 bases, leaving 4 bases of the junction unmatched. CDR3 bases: TGCAGTGCTAGTGGACAGGGGGCAAGTGGAAACACCATATATTTT. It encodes CSASGQGASGNTIYF.

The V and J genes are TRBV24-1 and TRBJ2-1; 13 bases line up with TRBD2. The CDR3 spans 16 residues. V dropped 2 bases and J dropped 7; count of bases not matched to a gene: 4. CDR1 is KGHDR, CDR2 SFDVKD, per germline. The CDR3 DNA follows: TGTGCCACCAGTGATTCCGGGACTAGCGGGACGAATGAGCAGTTCTTC. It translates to CATSDSGTSGTNEQFF.

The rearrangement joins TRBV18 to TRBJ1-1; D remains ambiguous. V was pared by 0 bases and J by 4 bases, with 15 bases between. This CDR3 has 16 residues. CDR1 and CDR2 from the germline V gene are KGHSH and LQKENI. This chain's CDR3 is CASSPPLGRQSTEAFF. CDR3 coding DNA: TGTGCCAGCTCACCACCTCTGGGCAGGCAGAGCACTGAAGCTTTCTTT.

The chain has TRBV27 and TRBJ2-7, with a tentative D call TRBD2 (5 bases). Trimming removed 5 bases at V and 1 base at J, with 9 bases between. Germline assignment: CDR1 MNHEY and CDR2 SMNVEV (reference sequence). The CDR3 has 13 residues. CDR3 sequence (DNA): TGTGCCAGCAGTCCGGGGTCGTCCTACGAGCAGTACTTC. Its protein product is CASSPGSSYEQYF.

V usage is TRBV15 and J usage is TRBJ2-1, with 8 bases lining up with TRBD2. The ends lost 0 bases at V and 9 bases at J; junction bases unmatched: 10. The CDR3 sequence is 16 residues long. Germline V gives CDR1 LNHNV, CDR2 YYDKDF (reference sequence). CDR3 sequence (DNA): TGTGCCACCAGCAGAGATCGGGGGACTAGTTCGATTGAGCAGTTCTTC. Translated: CATSRDRGTSSIEQFF.

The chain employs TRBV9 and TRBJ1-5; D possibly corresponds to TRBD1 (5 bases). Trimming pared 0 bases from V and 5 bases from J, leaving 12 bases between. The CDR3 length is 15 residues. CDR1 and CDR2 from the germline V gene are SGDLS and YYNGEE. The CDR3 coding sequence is TGTGCCAGCAGCGTAGAGGGACTGAGGGATCAGCCCCAGCATTTT. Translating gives CASSVEGLRDQPQHF.

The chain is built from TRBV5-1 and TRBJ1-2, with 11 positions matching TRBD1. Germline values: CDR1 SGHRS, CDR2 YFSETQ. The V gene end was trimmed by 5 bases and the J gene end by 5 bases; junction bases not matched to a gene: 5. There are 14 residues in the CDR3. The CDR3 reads CASRTGTGGYGYTF. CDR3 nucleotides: TGCGCCAGCAGGACCGGGACAGGGGGGTATGGCTACACCTTC.

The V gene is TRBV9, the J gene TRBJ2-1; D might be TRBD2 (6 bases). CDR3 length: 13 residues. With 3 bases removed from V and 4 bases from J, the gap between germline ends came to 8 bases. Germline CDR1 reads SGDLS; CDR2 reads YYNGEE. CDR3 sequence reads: CASSETRYNEQFF. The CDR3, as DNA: TGTGCCAGCAGCGAGACTAGGTACAATGAGCAGTTCTTC.

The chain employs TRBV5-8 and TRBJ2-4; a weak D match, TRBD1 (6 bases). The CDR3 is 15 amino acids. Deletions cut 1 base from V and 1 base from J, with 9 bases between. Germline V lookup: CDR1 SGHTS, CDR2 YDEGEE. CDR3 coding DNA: TGTGCCAGCAGCTTGTTTCAGGGGGCCAAAAACATTCAGTACTTC. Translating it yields CASSLFQGAKNIQYF. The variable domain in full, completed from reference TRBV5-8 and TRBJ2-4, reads EAGVTQSPTHLIKTRGQQATLRCSPISGHTSVYWYQQALGLGLQFLLWYDEGEERNRGNFPPRFSGRQFPNYSSELNVNALELEDSALYLCASSLFQGAKNIQYFGAGTRLSVL.

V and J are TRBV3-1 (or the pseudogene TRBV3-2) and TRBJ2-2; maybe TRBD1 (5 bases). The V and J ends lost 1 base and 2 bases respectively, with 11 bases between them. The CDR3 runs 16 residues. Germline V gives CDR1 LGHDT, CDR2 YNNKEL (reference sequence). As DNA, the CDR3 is TGTGCCAGCAGCCAAGGTTGGCAGGGTAACACCGGGGAGCTGTTTTTT. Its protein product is CASSQGWQGNTGELFF.

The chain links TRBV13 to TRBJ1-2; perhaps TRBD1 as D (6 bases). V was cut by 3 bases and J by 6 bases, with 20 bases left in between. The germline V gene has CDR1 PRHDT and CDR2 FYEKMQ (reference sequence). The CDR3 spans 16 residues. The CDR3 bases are TGTGCCAGCAGCTTTTCATACCTCCGGGACACGGATGGCTACACCTTC. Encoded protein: CASSFSYLRDTDGYTF. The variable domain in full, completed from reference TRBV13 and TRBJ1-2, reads AAGVIQSPRHLIKEKRETATLKCYPIPRHDTVYWYQQGPGQDPQFLISFYEKMQSDKGSIPDRFSAQQFSDYHSELNMSSLELGDSALYFCASSFSYLRDTDGYTFGSGTRLTVV.

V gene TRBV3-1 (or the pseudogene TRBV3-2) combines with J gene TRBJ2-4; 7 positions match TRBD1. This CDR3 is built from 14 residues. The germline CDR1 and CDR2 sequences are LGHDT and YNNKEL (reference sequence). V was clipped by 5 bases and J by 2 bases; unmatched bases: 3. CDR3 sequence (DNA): TGTGCCAGCAGCTTGGGACAGTCCAAAAACATTCAGTACTTC. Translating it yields CASSLGQSKNIQYF.

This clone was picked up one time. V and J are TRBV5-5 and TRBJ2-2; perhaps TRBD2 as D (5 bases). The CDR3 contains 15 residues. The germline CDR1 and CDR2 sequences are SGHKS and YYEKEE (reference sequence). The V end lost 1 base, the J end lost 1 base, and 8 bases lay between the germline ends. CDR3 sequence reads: CASSLLALNTGELFF. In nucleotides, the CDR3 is TGTGCCAGCAGCTTGCTAGCCTTGAACACCGGGGAGCTGTTTTTT.

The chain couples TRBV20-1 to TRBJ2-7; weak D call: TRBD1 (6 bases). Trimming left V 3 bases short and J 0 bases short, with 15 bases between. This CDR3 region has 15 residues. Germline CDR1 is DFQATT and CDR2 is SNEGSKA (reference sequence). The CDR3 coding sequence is TGCAGTGCTAGTGGGGGACACAAGAGCTCCTACGAGCAGTACTTC. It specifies CSASGGHKSSYEQYF.

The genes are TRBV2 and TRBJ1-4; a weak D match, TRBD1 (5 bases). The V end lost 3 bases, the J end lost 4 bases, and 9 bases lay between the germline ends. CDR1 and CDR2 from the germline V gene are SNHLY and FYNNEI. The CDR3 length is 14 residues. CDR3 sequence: CASSERGDNEKLFF. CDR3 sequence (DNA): TGTGCCAGCAGTGAGCGGGGCGATAATGAAAAACTGTTTTTT.

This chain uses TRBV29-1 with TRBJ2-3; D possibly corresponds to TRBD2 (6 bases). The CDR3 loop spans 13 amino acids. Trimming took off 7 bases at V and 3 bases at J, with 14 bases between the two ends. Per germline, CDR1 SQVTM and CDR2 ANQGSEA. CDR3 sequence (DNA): TGCAGCGGGGTGGAGGGCGGGACAGATACGCAGTATTTT. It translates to CSGVEGGTDTQYF.

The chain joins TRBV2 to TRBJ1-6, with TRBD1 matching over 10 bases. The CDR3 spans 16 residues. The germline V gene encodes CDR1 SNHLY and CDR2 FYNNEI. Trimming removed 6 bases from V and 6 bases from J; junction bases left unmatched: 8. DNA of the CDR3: TGTGCCAGCAGCCAGACAGGGGGCGGTACTAATTCACCCCTCCACTTT. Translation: CASSQTGGGTNSPLHF.